This TCR beta chain is from a study of T-cell memory formation after mild COVID-19. Broader study findings: Second-wave clones that peaked on day 37 lacked confirmed SARS-CoV-2 specificity. Chiefly within CM and EM were the contracting CD4+ clones; CD8+ ones were within EMRA. While clones contracting from day 15 to 85 were balanced between CD4 and CD8, later expanders leaned CD4+.

TCRdb re-called the 5' RACE reads with MiXCR, one entry per CDR3 protein. Of 300,000 to 400,000 distinct CDR3 sequences in the sample, roughly 15% are singletons; the top ten hold about a fifth. This clonotype came up a few times. Its matching antigen is unknown. Germline V gives CDR1 LGHNA, CDR2 YNFKEQ. The CDR3 is 16 amino acids. Trimming took 0 bases from V and 2 from J; bases not matched to a gene: 6. Sequencing input: PBMCs or a T cell subset sorted from them (not recorded which). This TCR derives from a man between 18 and 29 years old who had mild COVID-19 (a few samples of this study predate the infection). Cell type and time point are not known. This rearrangement joins TRBV4-2 to TRBJ1-1; the match to TRBD1 covers 7 bases. This chain's CDR3 is CASSQELGGHNTEAFF. In DNA, the CDR3 is TGTGCCAGCAGCCAAGAGTTAGGGGGCCATAACACTGAAGCTTTCTTT.